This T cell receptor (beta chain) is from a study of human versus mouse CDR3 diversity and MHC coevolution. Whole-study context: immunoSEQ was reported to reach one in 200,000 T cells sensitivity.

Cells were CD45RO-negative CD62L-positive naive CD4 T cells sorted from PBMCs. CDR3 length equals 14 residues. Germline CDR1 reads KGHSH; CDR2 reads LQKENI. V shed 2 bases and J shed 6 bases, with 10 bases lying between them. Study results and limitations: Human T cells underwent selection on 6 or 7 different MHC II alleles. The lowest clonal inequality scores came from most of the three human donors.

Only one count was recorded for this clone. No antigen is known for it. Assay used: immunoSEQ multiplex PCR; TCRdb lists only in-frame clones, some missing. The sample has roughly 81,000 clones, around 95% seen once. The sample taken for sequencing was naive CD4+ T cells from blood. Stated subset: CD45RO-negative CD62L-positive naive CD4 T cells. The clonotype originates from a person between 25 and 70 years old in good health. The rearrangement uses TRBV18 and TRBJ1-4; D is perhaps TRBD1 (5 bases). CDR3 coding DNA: TGTGCCAGCTCACCATGGGGGGATGATGAAAAACTGTTTTTT. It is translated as CASSPWGDDEKLFF.